The 3 T cell receptor beta chains given below trace back to one sample, sequenced in a study of T cell responses to AZD1222 COVID-19 vaccine. The method was immunoSEQ multiplex PCR; TCRdb's version includes in-frame clones alone and lacks a portion of them. Among 250,000 or so clones listed, 90% to 95% were seen once. The source material was peripheral blood, sampled on day 0 of AZD1222 vaccination. The receptors stem from an adult in good health.

J is TRBJ2-1 and V is TRBV5-4, with 10 bases identical to TRBD2. The J segment lost 6 bases and the V segment lost 1 base, leaving 4 bases of the junction unmatched. The CDR3 runs to 15 residues. Germline CDR1 and CDR2: SGHNT and YYREEE (reference sequence). Written as DNA, the CDR3 is TGTGCCAGCAGCTTGCCCGGGACTAGCGTCAATGAGCAGTTCTTC. This codes for CASSLPGTSVNEQFF. The full variable domain, rest sourced from reference TRBV5-4 and TRBJ2-1, is ETGVTQSPTHLIKTRGQQVTLRCSSQSGHNTVSWYQQALGQGPQFIFQYYREEENGRGNFPPRFSGLQFPNYSSELNVNALELDDSALYLCASSLPGTSVNEQFFGPGTRLTVL.

This clone was seen only once. The rearrangement links TRBV6-6 to TRBJ2-1; 12 nucleotides agree with TRBD2. This CDR3 contains 16 residues. CDR1 is MNHNY, CDR2 SVGAGI, per germline (reference sequence). V shed 2 bases and J 8 bases; nucleotides not matched to a gene: 7. CDR3 nucleotide sequence: TGTGCCAGCAGTTACCCGGGACTAGCGGGTGGGGATGAGCAGTTCTTC. It encodes CASSYPGLAGGDEQFF.

This chain joins TRBV7-7 and TRBJ2-3, with 11 positions matching TRBD2. The CDR3 covers 14 residues. J gave up 5 bases and V 5 bases, and 3 bases lay outside the gene matches. Germline V gene lookup returns CDR1 SSHAT and CDR2 FNYEAQ (reference sequence). The CDR3 loop reads CASSQGLAVDTQYF. CDR3 DNA sequence: TGTGCCAGCAGCCAGGGACTAGCGGTAGATACGCAGTATTTT.